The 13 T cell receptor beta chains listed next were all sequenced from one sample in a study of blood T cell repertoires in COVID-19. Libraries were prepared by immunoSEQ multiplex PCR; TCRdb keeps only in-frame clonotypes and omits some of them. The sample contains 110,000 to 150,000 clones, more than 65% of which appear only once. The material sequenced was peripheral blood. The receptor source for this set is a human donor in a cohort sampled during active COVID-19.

In DNA, the CDR3 is TGTGCCAGCAGCTCCTTCGGTGAAGCTTTCTTT. Protein sequence: CASSSFGEAFF. The V and J genes are TRBV7-2 and TRBJ1-1, with no clear D. Looked up from germline, CDR1 is SGHTA and CDR2 is FQGNSA. CDR3 length equals 11 residues. V lost 4 bases and J lost 7, with 7 bases in between.

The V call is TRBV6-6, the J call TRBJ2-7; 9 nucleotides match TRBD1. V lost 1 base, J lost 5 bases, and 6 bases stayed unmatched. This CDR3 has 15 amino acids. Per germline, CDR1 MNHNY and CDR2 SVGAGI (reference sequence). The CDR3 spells CASSYYDRGRNEQYF. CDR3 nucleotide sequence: TGTGCCAGCAGTTACTACGACAGGGGGAGGAACGAGCAGTACTTC.

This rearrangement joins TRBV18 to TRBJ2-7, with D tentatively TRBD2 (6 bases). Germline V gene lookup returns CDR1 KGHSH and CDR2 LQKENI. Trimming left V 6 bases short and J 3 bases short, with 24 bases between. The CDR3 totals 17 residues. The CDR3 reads CASSNGAGKEGSYEQYF. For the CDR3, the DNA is TGTGCCAGCTCTAACGGGGCAGGGAAGGAGGGGAGCTACGAGCAGTACTTC.

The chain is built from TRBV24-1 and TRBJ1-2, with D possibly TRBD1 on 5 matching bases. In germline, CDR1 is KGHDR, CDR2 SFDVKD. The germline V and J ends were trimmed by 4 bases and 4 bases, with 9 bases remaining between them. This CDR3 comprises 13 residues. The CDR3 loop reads CATSDQGGYGYTF. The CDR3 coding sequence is TGTGCCACCAGTGACCAGGGCGGCTATGGCTACACCTTC.

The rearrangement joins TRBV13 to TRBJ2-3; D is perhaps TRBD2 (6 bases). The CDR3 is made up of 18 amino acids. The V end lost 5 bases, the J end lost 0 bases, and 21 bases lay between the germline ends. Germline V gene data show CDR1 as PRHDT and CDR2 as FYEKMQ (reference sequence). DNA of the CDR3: TGTGCCAGCAGCCCCCCCGGGACTCTAAACCCTAGCACAGATACGCAGTATTTT. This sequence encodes CASSPPGTLNPSTDTQYF.

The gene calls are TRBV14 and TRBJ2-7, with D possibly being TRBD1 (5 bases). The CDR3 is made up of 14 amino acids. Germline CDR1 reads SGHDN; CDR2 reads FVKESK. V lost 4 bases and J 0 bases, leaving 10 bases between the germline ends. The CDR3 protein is CASSRTSSSYEQYF. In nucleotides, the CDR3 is TGTGCCAGCAGCCGGACATCAAGCTCCTACGAGCAGTACTTC.

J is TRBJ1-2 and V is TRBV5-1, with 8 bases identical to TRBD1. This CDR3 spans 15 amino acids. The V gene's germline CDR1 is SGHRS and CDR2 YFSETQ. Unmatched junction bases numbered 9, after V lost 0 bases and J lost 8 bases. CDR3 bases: TGCGCCAGCAGCTTGGTCCGCGCCAGGGGGCACGGCTACACCTTC. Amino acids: CASSLVRARGHGYTF.

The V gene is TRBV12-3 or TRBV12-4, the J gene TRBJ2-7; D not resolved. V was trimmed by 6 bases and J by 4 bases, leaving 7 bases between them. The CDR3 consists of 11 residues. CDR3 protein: CASSLIYEQYF. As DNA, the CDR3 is TGTGCCAGCAGCCTAATATACGAGCAGTACTTC.

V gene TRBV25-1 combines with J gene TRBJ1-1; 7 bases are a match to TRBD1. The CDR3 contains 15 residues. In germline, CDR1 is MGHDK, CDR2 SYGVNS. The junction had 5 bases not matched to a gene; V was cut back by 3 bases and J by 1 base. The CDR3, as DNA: TGTGCCAGCAGTGAGACAGGGTTACCGAACACTGAAGCTTTCTTT. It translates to CASSETGLPNTEAFF.

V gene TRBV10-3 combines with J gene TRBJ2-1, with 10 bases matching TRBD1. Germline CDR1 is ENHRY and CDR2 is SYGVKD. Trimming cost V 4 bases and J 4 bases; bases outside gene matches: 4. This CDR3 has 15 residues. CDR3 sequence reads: CAISVDRGSYNEQFF. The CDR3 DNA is TGTGCCATCAGTGTGGACAGGGGGTCTTACAATGAGCAGTTCTTC.

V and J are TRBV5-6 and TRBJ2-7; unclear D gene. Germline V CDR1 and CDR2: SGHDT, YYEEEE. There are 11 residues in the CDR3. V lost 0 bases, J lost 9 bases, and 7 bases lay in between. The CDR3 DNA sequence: TGTGCCAGCAGCTTGGGCACGGGGCAGTACTTC. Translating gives CASSLGTGQYF.

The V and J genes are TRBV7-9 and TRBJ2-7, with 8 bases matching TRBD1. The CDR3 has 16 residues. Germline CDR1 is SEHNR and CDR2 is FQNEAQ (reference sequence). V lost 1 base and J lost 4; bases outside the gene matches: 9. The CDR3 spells CASSLDRDRFLYEQYF. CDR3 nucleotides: TGTGCCAGCAGCTTAGATAGGGACAGGTTCCTTTACGAGCAGTACTTC.

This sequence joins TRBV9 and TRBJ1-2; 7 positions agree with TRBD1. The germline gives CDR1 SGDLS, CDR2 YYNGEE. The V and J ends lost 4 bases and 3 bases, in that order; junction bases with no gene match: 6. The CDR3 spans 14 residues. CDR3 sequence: CASSTLTGDYGYTF. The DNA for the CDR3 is TGTGCCAGCAGCACGCTCACAGGGGACTATGGCTACACCTTC.